The present entry profiles one T cell receptor (beta chain) with its context. Its specific antigen is unknown. It has no much larger one-base neighbor in the sample; base qualities were not kept. From a lookup of the germline V gene, CDR1 and CDR2 are MRHNA and SNTAGT. The CDR3 runs 16 amino acids, cysteine and phenylalanine included. Only the CDR3 DNA is retained, 48 bases long and in frame from the first base. V lost 5 bases and J lost 6 bases, and the count of bases not matched to a germline gene is 9. This sample is part of a study of shared clonotypes between healthy human individuals (TCRdb year 2020). Notes on the research overall: A couple of women and a few men aged 18 to 49 years were included in the cohort. For each donor, three plates each were used for CD4 naive and CD4 memory, two plates were used for CD8 naive, and one plate was used for CD8 memory. Blood TCR repertoires of several healthy adults were deeply sequenced to estimate repertoire size and the extent of clonotype sharing between individuals. To increase sequencing depth and limit assay-specific biases, TCR repertoire library preparation and sequencing were carried out by different laboratories using diverse techniques. Each donor's leukapheresis produced roughly between roughly 0.85 and 9.5 billion PBMCs. What the authors observed across the whole study: Because the study included a small number of donors, the genetic and exposure-history diversity represented was limited. Based on pairwise subsampling, the degree of clonotype sharing among donors was expected to be affected by sequencing depth. Incomplete sequencing was indicated by rarefaction of sorted-subset datasets, despite the large sequencing depth. Estimated clonotype richness was generally larger for naive than for memory subsets. Higher generation probabilities were observed for clonotypes shared by all four sorted-subset donors than for non-shared clonotypes. Only blood was sampled, and tissue TCR repertoires likely differ from those in blood. Sharing across several donors was observed for 5% to 6.5% of naive CD4, over 3% of naive CD8, over 2% of memory CD4, and less than 0.45% of memory CD8 clonotypes.

Donors were healthy HIV-negative adults with no recently reported acute infections or vaccinations. Every donor was a Caucasian adult residing in Nashville, Tennessee, USA. CD8 memory samples combined magnetically selected CD45RO+ cells with CCR7-negative CD45RA+ effector memory (TemRA) cells. Blood was obtained by leukapheresis, after which PBMCs were separated by Ficoll-Histopaque density gradient centrifugation and cryopreserved in liquid nitrogen vapor phase. Analytical flow cytometry was used to check the purity and quantity of each magnetically sorted T cell population. Genomic DNA was isolated from every sorted fraction and measured by UV absorbance on a Nanodrop 2000c. Using the deep immunoSEQ assay, multiplex PCR amplified TCR CDR3 regions from genomic DNA. Genomic DNA extracted from each cell subset was distributed evenly over all wells of several immunoSEQ 96-well plates, and each plate served as one replicate. Each replicate PCR for sorted subsets received approximately 220 ng genomic DNA, equal to about 29,000 T cell genomes. Purified libraries were quantified with a Qubit 3.0 fluorometer, sized on a Bioanalyzer 2100, and re-quantified with the KAPA Library Quantification kit. Each immunoSEQ 96-well plate was sequenced on its own single-read 150-cycle Illumina NextSeq 550 flow cell. As for the original processing: The immunoSEQ output contained only junctional sequences without quality scores, so filtering could not match that applied to full-length reads. Sequences were annotated with PyIR, a Python wrapper for IgBLAST v1.9, using IMGT germline references to assign V/J genes and CDR3. Reads were removed for weak V/J assignments (E-value above 1e-6), missing CDR3, stop codons, out-of-frame junctions, or ambiguous translated residues. V3J clonotypes were defined as sequences sharing an identical inferred V gene, J gene, and CDR3 amino acid sequence. Percentage overlap between repertoires was calculated by dividing the number of shared unique clonotypes by the size of the smaller repertoire. Richness of each repertoire was evaluated using RTK rarefaction, the Chao1 estimator, and Recon v2.1 estimates of unobserved clonotypes. Generation probabilities were computed with OLGA for all TCRbeta clonotypes obtained by the gDNA method from four donors. The table comes from immuneACCESS by way of TCRdb, which keeps in-frame sequences with V and J called. Part of the clones is missing from these tables; in studies checked, under half for an unresolved V gene and the rest for unknown reasons. The DNA was the basis for D and trimming; V, J and clone size are from that table. In this sample the table shows approximately 110,000 clones, roughly 66% of which occur a single time. The ten largest clones represent about 25% of the sample.

The sequence joins TRBV6-4 to TRBJ2-3, with 12 central nucleotides matching TRBD2. The TCR was taken from a woman in her twenties or thirties in good health. The sample taken for sequencing was memory CD8+ T cells sorted from blood. According to the study, the label for this sample's cell subset or site signals: CD45RO+ cells pooled with CCR7-negative TemRA cells. The DNA reads as follows: TGTGCCAGCAGTCCCACCGGACTAGCGGGACCCGATACGCAGTATTTT. Its protein reads: CASSPTGLAGPDTQYF.